A selection of T cell receptor beta chains follows, all from one sample in a study of T cell responses to AZD1222 COVID-19 vaccine. The repertoire was sequenced with immunoSEQ multiplex PCR; TCRdb's copy has only in-frame clones and lacks some. Of 95,000 to 150,000 clones listed, around 82% are singletons. This material consisted of peripheral blood, taken on day 0 of AZD1222 vaccination. These TCRs come from an adult in good health. CDR3s include the opening cysteine and the closing phenylalanine or tryptophan. The order of the fields is V gene, CDR3 length, J gene, clone size, D gene, CDR3 DNA, CDR3 protein. D genes are given only for firm matches. The size entry is marked missing in some rows and otherwise reads once, few, many or a size class.

>TRBV2|11|TRBJ1-1|NA|NA
TGTGCCAGCAGACAGGGCGCTGAAGCTTTCTTT
CASRQGAEAFF
>TRBV13|14|TRBJ2-2|NA|NA
TGTGCCAGCAACTCGGGGATAAACACCGGGGAGCTGTTTTTT
CASNSGINTGELFF
>TRBV7-2|16|TRBJ2-7|NA|TRBD2
TGTGCCAGCAGCCTCCACCGGGCTAGCGGGTCCTACGAGCAGTACTTC
CASSLHRASGSYEQYF
>TRBV4-3|14|TRBJ1-2|NA|NA
TGCGCCAGCAGCCAAGGAGTTGATAACTATGGCTACACCTTC
CASSQGVDNYGYTF
>TRBV7-6|18|TRBJ2-1|NA|TRBD2
TGTGCCAGCAGCAGCTTATTCGGACTCGGGGGGGCGGGCAATGAGCAGTTCTTC
CASSSLFGLGGAGNEQFF
>TRBV7-2|16|TRBJ2-6|NA|TRBD2
TGTGCCAGCAGCTTAGTTGGGGGGGCTGGGGCCAACGTCCTGACTTTC
CASSLVGGAGANVLTF
>TRBV5-8|14|TRBJ1-1|few|NA
TGTGCCAGCAGCCCCCAATCGGTGCACACTGAAGCTTTCTTT
CASSPQSVHTEAFF
>TRBV9|18|TRBJ2-3|NA|NA
TGTGCCAGCAGCGTAAGCACCCGAGGGTCCCCCTCCACAGATACGCAGTATTTT
CASSVSTRGSPSTDTQYF
>TRBV27|14|TRBJ1-1|NA|NA
TGTGCCAGCAGTTTATCGAACAGGGTCACTGAAGCTTTCTTT
CASSLSNRVTEAFF
>TRBV7-9|11|TRBJ2-5|NA|TRBD1
TGTGCCAGCGAGGGACAGGGGACCCAGTACTTC
CASEGQGTQYF
>TRBV7-2|16|TRBJ2-7|NA|TRBD1
TGTGCCAGCAGCTTAGACTCGGGACAGGGTTCGGTAGAGCAGTACTTC
CASSLDSGQGSVEQYF
>TRBV4-2|18|TRBJ1-1|NA|TRBD1
TGTGCCAGCAGCCCCCCGGCAGACAAGGGACAGGGGCCCACTGAAGCTTTCTTT
CASSPPADKGQGPTEAFF
>TRBV18|15|TRBJ2-7|NA|TRBD1
TGTGCCAGCTCAACCCAGACAGGGGGCGGCTACGAGCAGTACTTC
CASSTQTGGGYEQYF
>TRBV6-1|15|TRBJ2-1|NA|NA
TGTGCCAGCAGTGAAACCCCACAGTCCTACAATGAGCAGTTCTTC
CASSETPQSYNEQFF
>TRBV12-3/TRBV12-4|13|TRBJ1-5|NA|NA
TGTGCCAGCAGCGACCAGGGTTATCAGCCCCAGCATTTT
CASSDQGYQPQHF
>TRBV13|15|TRBJ1-2|NA|NA
TGTGCCAGCAGCTTTAATCCCAGGGTCCCTGAAAGCTACACCTTC
CASSFNPRVPESYTF
>TRBV28|19|TRBJ1-5|NA|NA
TGTGCCAGCAGTTTATTAGGTGGGGTATCAAAGGATAGCAATCAGCCCCAGCATTTT
CASSLLGGVSKDSNQPQHF
>TRBV4-1|16|TRBJ1-6|NA|NA
TGCGCCAGCAGCCAAGTATTGGCCAGTACAAATTCACCCCTCCACTTT
CASSQVLASTNSPLHF
>TRBV6-2/TRBV6-3|16|TRBJ2-3|NA|NA
TGTGCCAGCAGTTACTCGACGACAGACGCCAGGGATACGCAGTATTTT
CASSYSTTDARDTQYF
>TRBV28|13|TRBJ1-1|NA|NA
TGTGCCAGCAGTTTTGTTTTTACAGGGGAAGCTTTCTTT
CASSFVFTGEAFF
>TRBV5-1|15|TRBJ1-1|NA|NA
TGCGCCAGCAGCTTGGATTGGGGGGCTGGAACTGAAGCTTTCTTT
CASSLDWGAGTEAFF
>TRBV19|14|TRBJ2-2|NA|NA
TGTGCCAGTAGAAAAACAGGGTCCCCCGGGGAGCTGTTTTTT
CASRKTGSPGELFF
>TRBV12-3/TRBV12-4|11|TRBJ1-1|NA|NA
TGTGCCAGCAAGGCCTACGCTGAAGCTTTCTTT
CASKAYAEAFF
>TRBV29-1|17|TRBJ1-2|NA|NA
TGCAGCGTTGAAGGCAAGGGGAGTCGGGGGCAGTACTATGGCTACACCTTC
CSVEGKGSRGQYYGYTF
>TRBV28|16|TRBJ2-5|NA|NA
TGTGCCAGCTTGGGAAAAGGGAGGGGGATGAGAGAGACCCAGTACTTC
CASLGKGRGMRETQYF
>TRBV27|17|TRBJ1-2|NA|NA
TGTGCCAGCAGTTTATACCCAGGATCAGAGTACGCCTATGGCTACACCTTC
CASSLYPGSEYAYGYTF
>TRBV24-1|17|TRBJ1-1|NA|NA
TGTGCCACCAGTGATTTTCGGCCTCTACCAACGAACACTGAAGCTTTCTTT
CATSDFRPLPTNTEAFF
>TRBV5-6|14|TRBJ1-1|once|NA
TGTGCCAGCAGCCCTAGACTCGGTTATCCTGAAGCTTTCTTT
CASSPRLGYPEAFF
>TRBV19|14|TRBJ1-2|NA|NA
TGTGCCAGTAGTATTGGGGCCCTCTACAATGGCTACACCTTC
CASSIGALYNGYTF
>TRBV6-5|15|TRBJ2-2|NA|NA
TGTGCCAGCAGCCGGACCCCCAGGGGGGCCGGGGAGCTGTTTTTT
CASSRTPRGAGELFF
>TRBV28|13|TRBJ1-6|NA|NA
TGTGCCAGCAGTTCTATGCTGGGGTCACCCCTCCACTTT
CASSSMLGSPLHF
>TRBV12-3/TRBV12-4|11|TRBJ2-2|NA|NA
TGTGCCAGCAGTTTTGGACCCGAGCTGTTTTTT
CASSFGPELFF
>TRBV28|11|TRBJ1-5|NA|NA
TGTGCCAGCAGGGATTTTGAGCCCCAGCATTTT
CASRDFEPQHF
>TRBV7-9|15|TRBJ1-2|NA|NA
TGTGCCAGCAGCACCCCCCGGGAGGGGGTCTATGGCTACACCTTC
CASSTPREGVYGYTF
>TRBV21-1|12|TRBJ2-7|NA|NA
TGTGCCAGCAGCCACGACAGTTACGAGCAGTACTTC
CASSHDSYEQYF
>TRBV11-3|15|TRBJ1-1|NA|NA
TGTGCCAGCAGCTCGGGGACACCGGGAGTCACTGAAGCTTTCTTT
CASSSGTPGVTEAFF
>TRBV5-6|17|TRBJ2-7|NA|TRBD1
TGTGCCAGCAGCTCGGGACAGCAAGAACTGGACTTCTACGAGCAGTACTTC
CASSSGQQELDFYEQYF
>TRBV29-1|12|TRBJ1-1|NA|NA
TGCAGCGTTGGTAACGGGATCACTGAAGCTTTCTTT
CSVGNGITEAFF
>TRBV7-9|14|TRBJ1-1|NA|NA
TGTGCCAGCAGCATCCCCCCAGGGGAAGCTGAAGCTTTCTTT
CASSIPPGEAEAFF
>TRBV19|13|TRBJ2-3|NA|NA
TGTGCCAGTAGTAGTAGGGCGTCAGATACGCAGTATTTT
CASSSRASDTQYF
>TRBV3-1/TRBV3-2|13|TRBJ1-1|NA|NA
TGTGCCAGCAGCCGCAGAGGGTGGGATGAAGCTTTCTTT
CASSRRGWDEAFF
>TRBV10-1|13|TRBJ1-4|once|NA
TGCGCCAGCACCGGGACAATAATTGAAAAACTGTTTTTT
CASTGTIIEKLFF
>TRBV28|14|TRBJ1-2|NA|NA
TGTGCCACCCTGTGGGGAGGGATTAACTATGGCTACACCTTC
CATLWGGINYGYTF
>TRBV2|14|TRBJ2-7|NA|TRBD1
TGTGCCAGCACCAGTGGGACAGGGAAAGGCGAGCAGTACTTC
CASTSGTGKGEQYF
>TRBV9|18|TRBJ2-6|NA|TRBD1
TGTGCCAGCAGCGCGAGGGACAGGGGGTATGATGGGGCCAACGTCCTGACTTTC
CASSARDRGYDGANVLTF
>TRBV12-5|14|TRBJ2-7|NA|NA
TGTGCTAGTGGTCCCTCTCCGGACGGATACGAGCAGTACTTC
CASGPSPDGYEQYF
>TRBV19|12|TRBJ1-3|NA|NA
TGTGCCACCAGGGCCTCTGGAAACACCATATATTTT
CATRASGNTIYF
>TRBV28|14|TRBJ1-3|NA|NA
TGTGCCAGCAGTTCGCCCTCGGGGGGAAACACCATATATTTT
CASSSPSGGNTIYF
>TRBV7-2|14|TRBJ2-7|NA|TRBD1
TGTGCCAGCAGCCCGGGACAGGGCACCTACGAGCAGTACTTC
CASSPGQGTYEQYF
>TRBV18|14|TRBJ1-5|NA|NA
TGTGCCAGCTCACCACCGGGGTCGAATCAGCCCCAGCATTTT
CASSPPGSNQPQHF
>TRBV5-4|12|TRBJ1-4|NA|TRBD1
TGTGCCGCCGGACAGGATAATGAAAAACTGTTTTTT
CAAGQDNEKLFF
>TRBV19|12|TRBJ1-2|NA|NA
TGTGCCAGTAGTATAGTCACGGGCGGCTACACCTTC
CASSIVTGGYTF
>TRBV5-1|16|TRBJ1-6|NA|NA
TGCGCCAGCAGCTTGGCCGTGGCCGCAAATAATTCACCCCTCCACTTT
CASSLAVAANNSPLHF